This T cell receptor beta chain came from a study of blood T cells in healthy people across ages. This clonotype came up a few times. The use of a sample-barcoded 5' primer and a J-beta primer mix characterized a second PCR of 7 to 11 cycles. One entry per CDR3 protein results from TCRdb running MiXCR on the 5' RACE reads. Among 1 million or so distinct CDR3 sequences listed, 35% to 50% were seen once. This CDR3 is 14 amino acids long. The ends were cut back, 0 bases at V and 2 bases at J, with 11 bases in the middle. Germline loops: CDR1 DFQATT, CDR2 SNEGSKA (reference sequence). Specimen: blood. The chain is built from TRBV20-1 and TRBJ2-7, with unresolved D. The receptor was derived from a woman in her sixties in good health. CDR3 nucleotide sequence: TGCAGTGCTAGAGATTTTGGGCCAACCTACGAGCAGTACTTC. Protein product: CSARDFGPTYEQYF.